This entry lists 14 T cell receptor beta chains sequenced from one sample in a study of metastatic and nonmetastatic thyroid tumors. Nobody among the patients had been given any treatment before thyroid surgery. Using MiXCR, TCRdb reanalyzed the PCR reads. The sample includes some 25,000 clones, about 20% of them seen just once. Source material: blood. The receptors originated from a male donor with papillary thyroid cancer or a benign thyroid nodule (not recorded which). Some clones in this sample may be carry-over from other donors' samples.

This clone occurred many times. The rearrangement links TRBV30 to TRBJ2-3; 7 bases are shared with TRBD2. Germline V lookup: CDR1 GTSNPN, CDR2 SVGIG (reference sequence). The CDR3 extends over 15 amino acids. V trimming: 3 bases; J trimming: 0 bases; junction bases outside the gene matches: 6. In DNA, the CDR3 is TGTGCCTGGAGGGGCTTTAGCGGGAGCACAGATACGCAGTATTTT. Protein product: CAWRGFSGSTDTQYF.

This clone was seen repeatedly, ten times or more. This sequence joins TRBV5-4 and TRBJ2-7; no firm D call. The CDR3 has 12 amino acids. Trimming removed 0 bases at V and 5 bases at J, with 6 bases between. The germline V gene encodes CDR1 SGHNT and CDR2 YYREEE (reference sequence). Written as DNA, the CDR3 is TGTGCCAGCAGCTTGGACGGCGACGAGCAGTACTTC. Protein sequence: CASSLDGDEQYF. The full variable domain, in which reference TRBV5-4 and TRBJ2-7 provide the parts outside the CDR3, is ETGVTQSPTHLIKTRGQQVTLRCSSQSGHNTVSWYQQALGQGPQFIFQYYREEENGRGNFPPRFSGLQFPNYSSELNVNALELDDSALYLCASSLDGDEQYFGPGTRLTVT.

Ten or more counts support this clone. This may be a read error, as it is one base from a much larger clone. The J gene is TRBJ1-5, the V gene TRBV6-5; D perhaps matches TRBD1 (6 bases). This CDR3 is built from 15 residues. Germline values: CDR1 MNHEY, CDR2 SVGAGI. This chain's CDR3 is CAGSYLGGANQPQHF. CDR3 DNA: TGTGCCGGCAGTTACCTGGGGGGGGCAAACCAGCCCCAGCATTTT.

The V call is TRBV30, the J call TRBJ1-3; D might be TRBD1 (5 bases). This CDR3 region has 15 residues. Germline loops: CDR1 GTSNPN, CDR2 SVGIG (reference sequence). Deletions cut 3 bases from V and 0 bases from J, with 12 bases between. CDR3 nucleotides: TGTGCCTGGAGCCAGGGCCGCTTCTCTGGAAACACCATATATTTT. This encodes CAWSQGRFSGNTIYF.

This clone came up a few times. The chain couples TRBV27 to TRBJ1-6; the match to TRBD1 covers 9 bases. CDR1 and CDR2 from the germline V gene are MNHEY and SMNVEV (reference sequence). With 8 bases clipped from V and 0 bases from J, the junction kept 8 bases outside the gene matches. The CDR3 is made up of 17 amino acids. CDR3 region: CASGQGTYSSYNSPLHF. In DNA, the CDR3 is TGTGCCAGCGGACAGGGGACCTATAGCTCCTATAATTCACCCCTCCACTTT.

This rearrangement joins TRBV5-1 to TRBJ2-6; TRBD1 is a possible D gene (5 bases). V was shortened by 0 bases and J by 2 bases, with 9 bases between the two germline ends. Germline loops: CDR1 SGHRS, CDR2 YFSETQ. CDR3 size: 16 residues. The CDR3 sequence is CASSLEGDPGANVLTF. The CDR3 DNA sequence: TGCGCCAGCAGCTTGGAAGGGGATCCTGGGGCCAACGTCCTGACTTTC.

This clone was recorded at least ten times. The CDR3 loop reads CASSLTTLAKNIQYF. CDR3 coding DNA: TGCGCCAGCAGCTTGACGACTTTAGCCAAAAACATTCAGTACTTC. This rearrangement joins TRBV5-1 to TRBJ2-4; D is uncertain. The germline V gene encodes CDR1 SGHRS and CDR2 YFSETQ. V was clipped by 1 base and J by 0 bases, with 8 bases between them. The CDR3 runs to 15 residues.

This clone was counted many times. This chain connects TRBV9 to TRBJ1-1; D gene uncertain. Per the germline V gene, CDR1 is SGDLS and CDR2 is YYNGEE. V lost 3 bases, J lost 4 bases, and 16 bases lay in between. This CDR3 has 15 residues. CDR3 amino acids: CASSAHQEDPTEAFF. CDR3 coding DNA: TGTGCCAGCAGCGCCCATCAGGAGGACCCCACTGAAGCTTTCTTT.

This clone was counted many times. The junction shows a germline mismatch at one end, possibly a read error. The identical CDR3 is also encoded by other nucleotide sequences in the sample. The chain's CDR3 is CASSSQGLATPTEAFF. CDR3 nucleotides: TGTGCCAGCAGTTCCCAGGGGTTGGCAACCCCCACTGAAGCTTTCTTC. This sequence joins TRBV28 and TRBJ1-1; possibly TRBD1 for D (6 bases). Germline assignment: CDR1 MDHEN and CDR2 SYDVKM. The CDR3 length is 16 residues.

The rearrangement uses TRBV19 and TRBJ1-2; TRBD1 agrees at 9 bases. The CDR3 runs 13 residues. CDR1 is LNHDA and CDR2 is SQIVND in the germline V gene (reference sequence). V shed 7 bases and J 8 bases; nucleotides not matched to a gene: 8. The CDR3 bases are TGTGCCAGTAACCGACAGGGGGGGAAAGGCTACACCTTC. Amino acid sequence: CASNRQGGKGYTF.

This clone was detected many times. The rearrangement joins TRBV14 to TRBJ2-2; D is undetermined. The CDR3 has 13 amino acids. V was clipped by 0 bases and J by 5 bases, with 4 bases between them. The germline V gene has CDR1 SGHDN and CDR2 FVKESK. The DNA of the CDR3 is TGTGCCAGCAGCCAAGATCGGACCGGGGAGCTGTTTTTT. This sequence encodes CASSQDRTGELFF.

Here the CDR3 reads CASSLYWTGETSGYTF. The CDR3 coding sequence is TGCGCCAGCAGCTTGTATTGGACAGGGGAGACTAGCGGCTACACCTTC. This chain uses TRBV5-1 with TRBJ1-2, with 9 nucleotides matching TRBD1. Trimming cost V 1 base and J 8 bases; bases outside gene matches: 12. Germline CDR1 reads SGHRS; CDR2 reads YFSETQ. CDR3 length: 16 amino acids.

This clone was recorded at least ten times. This may be a read error, as it is one base from a much larger clone. This chain connects TRBV11-2 to TRBJ2-3; D possibly matches TRBD1 or TRBD2 (5 bases each). The CDR3 extends over 16 amino acids. Between the trimmed V and J ends, which lost 5 bases and 0 bases, there was a span of 15 bases. The V gene's germline CDR1 is SGHAT and CDR2 FQNNGV. CDR3 amino acids: CASSPGRAASTDTQYF. The CDR3 DNA follows: TGTGCCAGCAGCCCGGGACGAGCGGCCAGCACAGATACGCAGTATTTT.

In its sample, this clone was seen many times. The gene calls are TRBV20-1 and TRBJ2-3; tentatively, D is TRBD1 or TRBD2 (5 bases each). CDR1 and CDR2 (germline): DFQATT, SNEGSKA (reference sequence). This CDR3 has 14 residues. The V end was cut by 3 bases, the J end by 4 bases, with 14 bases between. The CDR3, as DNA: TGCAGTGCTAGGATCGCGAGGGGCGCAGATACGCAGTATTTT. This gives the protein CSARIARGADTQYF.